This T cell receptor (beta chain) was recorded in a study of blood T cell repertoires in COVID-19. Overall study context: From the United States, Italy and Spain came samples of acute and convalescent COVID-19. Sample material is recorded as cDNA or gDNA derived from T cells, B-cell-depleted T cells, or PBMCs.

CDR1 is MRHNA and CDR2 is SNTAGT in the germline V gene. V was trimmed by 4 bases and J by 0 bases, leaving 14 bases between them. The length of the CDR3 is 16 residues. Under the authors' procedure: Reference gene primer amplification yielded estimated nucleated cell counts. Clones were sequenced by immunoSEQ multiplex PCR, and TCRdb holds only the in-frame ones, with some missing. V and J calls plus clone size are reproduced from that table; the DNA served to infer D and trimming. The sample has over 70,000 clones; 70% to 90% are singletons. The sample comprised peripheral blood. The chain carries TRBV6-4 and TRBJ2-3; D perhaps matches TRBD2 (6 bases). This clonotype was obtained from a woman older than 75 with acute or convalescent COVID-19. In nucleotides, the CDR3 is TGTGCCAGCAGTGCCACCGGGACTCAGAGCACAGATACGCAGTATTTT. It translates to CASSATGTQSTDTQYF.